What follows are 30 T cell receptor beta chains derived from one specimen sequenced in a study of intratumoral heterogeneity in liver cancer. Repertoires were generated with immunoSEQ multiplex PCR, while TCRdb's copy carries only in-frame clones and drops some. Among just over 20,000 clones listed, 73% were seen once. This specimen was tumor-adjacent normal tissue, taken before any cancer treatment. The receptors here all came from a woman aged 70-85 years with hepatocellular carcinoma.

The chain recombines TRBV19 with TRBJ1-2, with D perhaps matching TRBD1 (5 bases). The germline CDR1 and CDR2 sequences are LNHDA and SQIVND (reference sequence). The CDR3 runs to 14 residues. The ends were cut back, 6 bases at V and 4 bases at J, with 15 bases in the middle. DNA for the CDR3: TGTGCCAGTAGACCGGGACGGCGAGGCTATGGCTACACCTTC. Translation gives CASRPGRRGYGYTF.

The J gene is TRBJ2-7, the V gene TRBV3-1 (or the pseudogene TRBV3-2); D unresolved. Trimming stripped 5 bases from V and 4 bases from J, with 12 bases between. Germline V lookup: CDR1 LGHDT, CDR2 YNNKEL (reference sequence). The CDR3 runs to 13 residues. CDR3 in DNA: TGTGCCAGCAGCTCCCTGGTGGGATACGAGCAGTACTTC. Translating it yields CASSSLVGYEQYF.

This chain links TRBV12-3 or TRBV12-4 with TRBJ2-2; D is possibly TRBD2 (5 bases). V lost 6 bases and J 5 bases, leaving 10 bases between the germline ends. There are 13 residues in the CDR3. CDR3 protein: CASRTMQTGELFF. The DNA of the CDR3 is TGTGCCAGCAGGACTATGCAGACCGGGGAGCTGTTTTTT.

This clone appeared a few times. The chain carries TRBV5-8 and TRBJ2-2; the D is unclear. This CDR3 has 13 amino acids. CDR1 is SGHTS, CDR2 YDEGEE, per germline. V lost 7 bases and J lost 4, with 11 bases in between. CDR3 sequence reads: CASVGSLTGELFF. For the CDR3, the DNA is TGTGCCAGCGTGGGATCACTCACCGGGGAGCTGTTTTTT.

The V gene is TRBV19, the J gene TRBJ2-3; 15 nucleotides match TRBD2. Germline loops: CDR1 LNHDA, CDR2 SQIVND (reference sequence). The ends lost 5 bases at V and 5 bases at J; junction bases unmatched: 5. The length of the CDR3 is 16 residues. CDR3 nucleotides: TGTGCCAGTAGTTCGCCGGGACTAGCGGGAGGAGATACGCAGTATTTT. Protein sequence: CASSSPGLAGGDTQYF.

This chain joins TRBV7-9 and TRBJ2-7; D might be TRBD1 (6 bases). The CDR3 loop spans 16 amino acids. V lost 5 bases and J lost 5, with 22 bases in between. Germline assignment: CDR1 SEHNR and CDR2 FQNEAQ (reference sequence). The CDR3 DNA follows: TGTGCCAGCAGCCCGACCGCAGGGGCCCCGGGTGACGAGCAGTACTTC. The encoded protein is CASSPTAGAPGDEQYF.

The chain couples TRBV4-1 to TRBJ1-4; D is possibly TRBD1 (6 bases). The CDR3 is 16 residues long. The ends were cut back, 0 bases at V and 4 bases at J, with 12 bases in the middle. Germline V gene sequence: CDR1 MGHRA, CDR2 YSYEKL. The DNA of the CDR3 is TGCGCCAGCAGCCAAGAAAGGGGGGACCGTAATGAAAAACTGTTTTTT. Its protein product is CASSQERGDRNEKLFF.

The V call is TRBV5-6, the J call TRBJ2-7, with TRBD2 matching 8 bases. The CDR3 totals 16 residues. J lost 2 bases, V lost 4 bases, and 11 bases had no gene match. Germline CDR1 is SGHDT and CDR2 is YYEEEE. The CDR3 sequence is CASSSTGLEGTYEQYF. Here the CDR3 DNA reads TGTGCCAGCAGCAGCACGGGACTAGAGGGGACCTACGAGCAGTACTTC.

The rearrangement uses TRBV29-1 and TRBJ2-7; TRBD1 is a possible D gene (6 bases). The V gene lost 6 bases and the J gene lost 6 bases, with 15 bases spanning the gap. The CDR3 extends over 12 amino acids. Germline V gene lookup returns CDR1 SQVTM and CDR2 ANQGSEA. The chain's CDR3 is CSVHRDSGEQYF. CDR3 DNA sequence: TGCAGCGTCCACAGGGATTCGGGCGAGCAGTACTTC.

The chain links TRBV6-5 to TRBJ1-5; 7 bases map to TRBD1. This CDR3 is 14 amino acids long. Trimming at V came to 5 bases and at J to 2 bases, leaving 3 bases not matched to a gene. Germline V lookup: CDR1 MNHEY, CDR2 SVGAGI. The CDR3 sequence is CASSTGDGNQPQHF. The CDR3 nucleotides read TGTGCCAGCAGTACAGGGGATGGCAATCAGCCCCAGCATTTT.

This chain joins TRBV21-1 and TRBJ2-2; the table's D gene call, TRBD2, was not cross checked with the DNA. TRBV21-1 is annotated as a pseudogene. The CDR3 extends over 17 amino acids. In nucleotides, the CDR3 is TGTGCCAGCAGCAAAGGGTTGGCTAGCGGGATTAACGGGGAGCTGTTTTTT. It yields the protein CASSKGLASGINGELFF.

This rearrangement joins TRBV7-8 to TRBJ2-5, with a possible D match to TRBD1 (7 bases). This CDR3 contains 16 residues. Trimming took off 2 bases at V and 4 bases at J, with 17 bases between the two ends. Germline CDR1 SGHVS, CDR2 FQNEAQ. This CDR3 reads CASSLKRARGIETQYF. For the CDR3, the DNA is TGTGCCAGCAGCTTAAAGCGGGCCAGGGGGATAGAGACCCAGTACTTC.

The chain links TRBV28 to TRBJ2-5; D gene unclear. The V and J ends lost 6 bases and 0 bases respectively, with 14 bases between them. CDR1 MDHEN and CDR2 SYDVKM come from the germline V gene. This CDR3 region has 15 residues. The CDR3 sequence: CASSPGRSYQETQYF. CDR3 nucleotides: TGTGCCAGCAGCCCTGGGCGGTCGTACCAAGAGACCCAGTACTTC.

The chain recombines TRBV5-5 with TRBJ2-5; D gene ambiguous. Trimming took 1 base from V and 2 from J, leaving 6 bases between them. This CDR3 comprises 13 residues. Germline V gene sequence: CDR1 SGHKS, CDR2 YYEKEE (reference sequence). CDR3 loop: CASSLSPQETQYF. Written as DNA, the CDR3 is TGTGCCAGCAGCTTGAGTCCTCAAGAGACCCAGTACTTC.

This sequence joins TRBV6-5 and TRBJ2-1; D remains ambiguous. Germline CDR1 reads MNHEY; CDR2 reads SVGAGI. The CDR3 totals 13 residues. V gave up 2 bases and J gave up 5 bases, with 7 bases separating them. The CDR3 region has the DNA TGTGCCAGCAGTTACGTCTTTAACAATGAGCAGTTCTTC. This gives the protein CASSYVFNNEQFF.

The genes are TRBV2 and TRBJ2-2; no definite D call. This CDR3 contains 13 residues. Germline V gene lookup returns CDR1 SNHLY and CDR2 FYNNEI. With 6 bases removed from V and 4 bases from J, the gap between germline ends came to 9 bases. In DNA form, the CDR3 reads TGTGCCAGCAGGGTCACGTCCACCGGGGAGCTGTTTTTT. Translation gives CASRVTSTGELFF.

The CDR3 nucleotides read TGTGCCATCAGTGGCACAGATACGCAGTATTTT. This codes for CAISGTDTQYF. V usage is TRBV10-3 and J usage is TRBJ2-3; D remains unclear. V dropped 4 bases and J dropped 1 base, with 0 bases sitting between them. Germline lookup yields CDR1 ENHRY and CDR2 SYGVKD. This CDR3 contains 11 residues.

The V gene is TRBV29-1, the J gene TRBJ2-3; 9 nucleotides line up with TRBD2. The germline V gene has CDR1 SQVTM and CDR2 ANQGSEA. The length of the CDR3 is 14 residues. V gave up 4 bases and J gave up 5 bases; unmatched junction bases: 7. The CDR3 nucleotides are TGCAGCGTTGGCGGCGGGAGGGCGGTAGATACGCAGTATTTT. This sequence encodes CSVGGGRAVDTQYF.

V and J are TRBV12-3 or TRBV12-4 and TRBJ1-5; D uncertain. This CDR3 has 13 amino acids. V shed 3 bases and J shed 4 bases, with 7 bases lying between them. The CDR3 DNA reads as TGTGCCAGCAGTTTTGGAGAGAATCAGCCCCAGCATTTT. This sequence encodes CASSFGENQPQHF.

CDR3 region: CASKRRDREGEQYF. The DNA of the CDR3 is TGTGCCAGCAAGAGGAGAGACAGGGAAGGCGAGCAGTACTTC. The V call is TRBV6-5, the J call TRBJ2-7; 7 positions match TRBD1. Germline trimming cut 7 bases from V and 6 bases from J; bases unmatched to any gene: 12. CDR3 size: 14 residues. Germline CDR1 reads MNHEY; CDR2 reads SVGAGI.

The CDR3 is CASSLAVGNTEAFF. The CDR3 DNA is TGCGCCAGCAGCTTGGCCGTTGGGAACACTGAAGCTTTCTTT. This sequence joins TRBV5-1 and TRBJ1-1; no clear D. The CDR3 loop spans 14 amino acids. V was trimmed by 0 bases and J by 1 base, leaving 7 bases between them. The germline gives CDR1 SGHRS, CDR2 YFSETQ.

The chain is built from TRBV5-6 and TRBJ2-7; D is uncertain. Germline values: CDR1 SGHDT, CDR2 YYEEEE. The CDR3 is 11 amino acids. The V end was cut by 4 bases, the J end by 7 bases, with 9 bases between. The CDR3 spells CASSVTQEQYF. CDR3 bases: TGTGCCAGCAGCGTGACTCAGGAGCAGTACTTC.

In this sample, this clone turned up a few times. The chain recombines TRBV27 with TRBJ2-7; the match to TRBD1 covers 9 bases. V trimming: 2 bases; J trimming: 7 bases; junction bases outside the gene matches: 9. The CDR3 has 15 amino acids. Germline CDR1 MNHEY, CDR2 SMNVEV (reference sequence). The CDR3, as DNA: TGTGCCAGCAGTTTAGGGGGACAGGGCGTTCGGGAGCAGTACTTC. Translated: CASSLGGQGVREQYF.

The chain employs TRBV27 and TRBJ1-2; TRBD1 matches at 7 bases. Germline V gene lookup returns CDR1 MNHEY and CDR2 SMNVEV (reference sequence). The J segment lost 4 bases and the V segment lost 5 bases, leaving 10 bases of the junction unmatched. This CDR3 region has 15 residues. CDR3 protein: CASSPSTGSGYGYTF. The DNA for the CDR3 is TGTGCCAGCAGTCCGTCGACAGGGTCCGGCTATGGCTACACCTTC.

The chain uses TRBV6-5 and TRBJ1-2; TRBD1 matches at 9 bases. The CDR3 totals 14 residues. J gave up 0 bases and V 7 bases, and 3 bases lay outside the gene matches. CDR1 is MNHEY, CDR2 SVGAGI, per germline. The CDR3: CASIGQGTNYGYTF. The CDR3 nucleotides are TGTGCCAGCATCGGACAGGGGACTAACTATGGCTACACCTTC.

The chain has TRBV27 and TRBJ1-1, with a tentative D call TRBD1 (5 bases). Trimming cost V 7 bases and J 6 bases, with 15 bases left between them. The germline V gene has CDR1 MNHEY and CDR2 SMNVEV (reference sequence). The CDR3 is made up of 13 amino acids. The CDR3 protein is CASTVAGKAEAFF. CDR3 coding DNA: TGTGCCAGCACTGTGGCAGGGAAGGCTGAAGCTTTCTTT.

The J gene is TRBJ1-1, the V gene TRBV5-1; the D is unclear. This CDR3 comprises 15 residues. Germline lookup yields CDR1 SGHRS and CDR2 YFSETQ. The germline V and J ends were trimmed by 4 bases and 2 bases, with 15 bases remaining between them. CDR3 protein: CASSPYAGGNTEAFF. The CDR3 DNA follows: TGCGCCAGCAGCCCTTATGCCGGCGGCAACACTGAAGCTTTCTTT.

The chain uses TRBV15 and TRBJ1-1, with D perhaps matching TRBD1 (5 bases). In germline, CDR1 is LNHNV, CDR2 YYDKDF (reference sequence). The CDR3 sequence is 16 residues long. The germline V and J ends were trimmed by 1 base and 4 bases, with 16 bases remaining between them. The CDR3 coding sequence is TGTGCCACCAGCAGAGGTGGGGGGTCACCCTCCACTGAAGCTTTCTTT. It yields the protein CATSRGGGSPSTEAFF. The variable domain in full, completed from reference TRBV15 and TRBJ1-1, reads DAMVIQNPRYQVTQFGKPVTLSCSQTLNHNVMYWYQQKSSQAPKLLFHYYDKDFNNEADTPDNFQSRRPNTSFCFLDIRSPGLGDTAMYLCATSRGGGSPSTEAFFGQGTRLTVV.

The rearrangement uses TRBV18 and TRBJ1-4; TRBD1 is a possible D gene (6 bases). The CDR3 contains 14 residues. The germline V gene encodes CDR1 KGHSH and CDR2 LQKENI. The V gene lost 1 base and the J gene lost 5 bases, with 8 bases spanning the gap. The CDR3 is CASSPQGGNEKLFF. In nucleotides, the CDR3 is TGTGCCAGCTCACCACAGGGGGGGAATGAAAAACTGTTTTTT.

The chain has TRBV2 and TRBJ2-7; D assignment may be TRBD1 or TRBD2 (5 bases each). The V gene lost 4 bases and the J gene lost 6 bases, with 13 bases spanning the gap. Germline CDR1 reads SNHLY; CDR2 reads FYNNEI. The CDR3 totals 13 residues. CDR3 protein: CASSVRDRGEQYF. CDR3 coding DNA: TGTGCCAGCAGTGTACGGGATAGGGGCGAGCAGTACTTC.